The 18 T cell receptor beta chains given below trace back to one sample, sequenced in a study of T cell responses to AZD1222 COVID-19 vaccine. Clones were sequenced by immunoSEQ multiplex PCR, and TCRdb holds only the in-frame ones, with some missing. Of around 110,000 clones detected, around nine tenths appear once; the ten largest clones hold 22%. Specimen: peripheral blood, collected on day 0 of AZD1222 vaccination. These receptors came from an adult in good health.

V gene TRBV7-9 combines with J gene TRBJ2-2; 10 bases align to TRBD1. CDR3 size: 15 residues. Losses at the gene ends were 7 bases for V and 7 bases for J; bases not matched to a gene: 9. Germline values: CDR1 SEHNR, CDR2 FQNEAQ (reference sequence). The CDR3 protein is CASTIGTGAVGELFF. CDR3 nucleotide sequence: TGTGCCAGCACAATAGGGACAGGGGCCGTCGGGGAGCTGTTTTTT.

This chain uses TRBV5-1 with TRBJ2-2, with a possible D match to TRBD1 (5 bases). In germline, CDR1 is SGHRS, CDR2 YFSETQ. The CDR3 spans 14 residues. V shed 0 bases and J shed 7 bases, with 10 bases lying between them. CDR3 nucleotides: TGCGCCAGCAGCTTGGGGCTGCAGGGCGGGGAGCTGTTTTTT. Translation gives CASSLGLQGGELFF.

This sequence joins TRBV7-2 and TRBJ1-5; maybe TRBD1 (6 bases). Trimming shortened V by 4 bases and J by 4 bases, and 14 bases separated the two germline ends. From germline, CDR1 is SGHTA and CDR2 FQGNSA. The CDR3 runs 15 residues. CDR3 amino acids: CASSSRTDYNQPQHF. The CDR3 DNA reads TGTGCCAGCAGCTCTAGGACAGACTATAATCAGCCCCAGCATTTT.

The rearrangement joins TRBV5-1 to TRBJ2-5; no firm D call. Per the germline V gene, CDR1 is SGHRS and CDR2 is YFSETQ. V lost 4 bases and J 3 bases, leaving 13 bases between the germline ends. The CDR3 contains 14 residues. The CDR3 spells CASSPNRAEETQYF. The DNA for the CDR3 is TGCGCCAGCAGCCCGAACCGGGCGGAAGAGACCCAGTACTTC.

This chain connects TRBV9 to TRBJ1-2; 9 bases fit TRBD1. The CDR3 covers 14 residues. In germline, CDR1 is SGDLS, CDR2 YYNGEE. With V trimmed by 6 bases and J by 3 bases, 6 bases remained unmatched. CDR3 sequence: CASTRGQGDYGYTF. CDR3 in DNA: TGTGCCAGCACCCGGGGACAGGGAGACTATGGCTACACCTTC.

In nucleotides, the CDR3 is TGTGCCAGCAGTTTAGAGTACAATGAGCAGTTCTTC. It codes for CASSLEYNEQFF. The genes are TRBV28 and TRBJ2-1, with unresolved D. This CDR3 comprises 12 residues. V lost 2 bases and J 4 bases, leaving 3 bases between the germline ends. In germline, CDR1 is MDHEN, CDR2 SYDVKM.

CDR3 coding DNA: TGTGCCAGCAGTTTTGGTCCCCCTCGTATCGGGGATGGCTACACCTTC. It encodes CASSFGPPRIGDGYTF. The J gene is TRBJ1-2, the V gene TRBV6-2 or TRBV6-3, with D unclear. This CDR3 contains 16 residues. The ends were cut back, 4 bases at V and 6 bases at J, with 21 bases in the middle. CDR1 is MNHEY, CDR2 SVGEGT, per germline.

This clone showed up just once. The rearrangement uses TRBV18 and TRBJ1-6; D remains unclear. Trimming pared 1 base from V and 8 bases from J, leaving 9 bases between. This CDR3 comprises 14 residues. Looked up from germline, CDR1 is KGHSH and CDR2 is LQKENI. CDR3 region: CASSPRMEDSPLHF. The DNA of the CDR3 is TGTGCCAGCTCACCACGAATGGAGGATTCACCCCTCCACTTT. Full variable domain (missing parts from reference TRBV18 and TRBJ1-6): NAGVMQNPRHLVRRRGQEARLRCSPMKGHSHVYWYRQLPEEGLKFMVYLQKENIIDESGMPKERFSAEFPKEGPSILRIQQVVRGDSAAYFCASSPRMEDSPLHFGNGTRLTVT.

The DNA for the CDR3 is TGTGCCAGCAGCTTAGAGCGGGGGGCTTACGAGCAGTACTTC. Its protein product is CASSLERGAYEQYF. The rearrangement joins TRBV13 to TRBJ2-7; TRBD2 aligns across 9 bases. The CDR3 is made up of 14 amino acids. Trimming at V came to 1 base and at J to 4 bases, leaving 2 bases not matched to a gene. Looked up from germline, CDR1 is PRHDT and CDR2 is FYEKMQ (reference sequence).

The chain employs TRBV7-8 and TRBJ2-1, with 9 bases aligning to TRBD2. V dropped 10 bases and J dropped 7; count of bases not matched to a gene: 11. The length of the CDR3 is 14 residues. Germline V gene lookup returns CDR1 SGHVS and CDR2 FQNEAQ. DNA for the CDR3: TGTGCCACTATAAGCGGGGGGAAAAGGAATGAGCAGTTCTTC. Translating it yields CATISGGKRNEQFF.

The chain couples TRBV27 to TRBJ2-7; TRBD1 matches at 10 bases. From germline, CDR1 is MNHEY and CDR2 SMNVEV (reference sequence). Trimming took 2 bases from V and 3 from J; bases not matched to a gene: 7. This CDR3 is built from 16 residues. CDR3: CASSLVGTGEDYEQYF. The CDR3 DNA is TGTGCCAGCAGTTTAGTCGGGACAGGGGAGGACTACGAGCAGTACTTC.

The CDR3 nucleotides read TGTGCCAGCAGCTTAGGACAGAACACTGAAGCTTTCTTT. Protein: CASSLGQNTEAFF. This sequence joins TRBV7-2 and TRBJ1-1; D gene ambiguous. This CDR3 has 13 residues. Germline CDR1 is SGHTA and CDR2 is FQGNSA. V lost 1 base and J lost 1, with 4 bases in between.

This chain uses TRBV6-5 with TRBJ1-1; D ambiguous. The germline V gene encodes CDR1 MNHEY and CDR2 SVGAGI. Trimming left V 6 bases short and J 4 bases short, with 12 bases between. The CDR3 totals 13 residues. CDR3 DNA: TGTGCCAGCAGAACGCCGGCATTCACTGAAGCTTTCTTT. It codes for CASRTPAFTEAFF.

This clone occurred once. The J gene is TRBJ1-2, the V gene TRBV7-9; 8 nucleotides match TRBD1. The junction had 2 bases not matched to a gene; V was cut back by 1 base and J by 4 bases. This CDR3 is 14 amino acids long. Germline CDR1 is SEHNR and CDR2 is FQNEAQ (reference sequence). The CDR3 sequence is CASSLDGTGYGYTF. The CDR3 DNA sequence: TGTGCCAGCAGCTTAGACGGGACAGGCTATGGCTACACCTTC.

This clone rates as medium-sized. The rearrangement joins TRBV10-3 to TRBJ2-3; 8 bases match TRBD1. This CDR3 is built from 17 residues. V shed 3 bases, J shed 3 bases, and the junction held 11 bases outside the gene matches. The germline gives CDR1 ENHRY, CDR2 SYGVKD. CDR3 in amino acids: CAISDGAGGWGTDTQYF. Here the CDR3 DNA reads TGTGCCATCAGTGACGGGGCAGGGGGCTGGGGGACAGATACGCAGTATTTT.

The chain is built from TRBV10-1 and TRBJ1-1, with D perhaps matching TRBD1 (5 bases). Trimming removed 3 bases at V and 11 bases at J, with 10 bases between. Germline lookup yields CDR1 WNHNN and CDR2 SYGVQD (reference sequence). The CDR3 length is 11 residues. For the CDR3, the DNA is TGCGCCAGCAGTGAAGGGAGGGACGCTTTCTTT. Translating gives CASSEGRDAFF.

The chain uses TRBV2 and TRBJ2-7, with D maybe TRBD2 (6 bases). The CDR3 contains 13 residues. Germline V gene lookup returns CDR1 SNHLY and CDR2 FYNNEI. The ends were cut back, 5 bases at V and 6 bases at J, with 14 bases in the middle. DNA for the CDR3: TGTGCCAGCAGTCGGGAGCGCTCCGGCGAGCAGTACTTC. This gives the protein CASSRERSGEQYF.

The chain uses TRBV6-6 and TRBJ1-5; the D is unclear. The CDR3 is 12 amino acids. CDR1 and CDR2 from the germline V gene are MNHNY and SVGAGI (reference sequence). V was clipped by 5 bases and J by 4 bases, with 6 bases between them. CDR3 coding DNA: TGTGCCAGCAGTAGACGAAATCAGCCCCAGCATTTT. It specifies CASSRRNQPQHF.